These 6 T cell receptor beta chains were all obtained from the same sample, sequenced in a study of shared clonotypes between healthy human individuals. TCRdb keeps only in-frame clones here, not all; method: immunoSEQ multiplex PCR. This table holds around 640,000 clones, around 96% found once. Positively selected for CCR7, the CD45RO-negative cells used as naive CD8 cells excluded terminally differentiated effector memory CD45RA+ cells. Input material: naive CD8+ T cells sorted from blood. The receptors stem from a woman between 25 and 40 years old in good health.

The rearrangement uses TRBV2 and TRBJ2-5; D remains ambiguous. The CDR3 length is 14 residues. V gave up 3 bases and J gave up 4 bases, with 12 bases separating them. The germline gives CDR1 SNHLY, CDR2 FYNNEI. This CDR3 reads CASSDGLVAETQYF. CDR3 coding DNA: TGTGCCAGCAGTGACGGTCTAGTAGCAGAGACCCAGTACTTC.

The rearrangement uses TRBV2 and TRBJ2-7; TRBD2 matches at 9 bases. This CDR3 has 15 amino acids. Trimming took 8 bases from V and 4 from J; bases not matched to a gene: 12. CDR1 and CDR2 from the germline V gene are SNHLY and FYNNEI. CDR3: CASREAGGSMYEQYF. CDR3 DNA: TGTGCCAGCCGGGAGGCGGGAGGGAGTATGTACGAGCAGTACTTC. The full variable domain, with the rest looked up from reference TRBV2 and TRBJ2-7, is EPEVTQTPSHQVTQMGQEVILRCVPISNHLYFYWYRQILGQKVEFLVSFYNNEISEKSEIFDDQFSVERPDGSNFTLKIRSTKLEDSAMYFCASREAGGSMYEQYFGPGTRLTVT.

This clone was counted a single time. The chain's CDR3 is CSVEKGLNTEAFF. DNA of the CDR3: TGCAGCGTTGAAAAGGGTTTGAACACTGAAGCTTTCTTT. The chain recombines TRBV29-1 with TRBJ1-1; D remains ambiguous. The germline CDR1 and CDR2 sequences are SQVTM and ANQGSEA. There are 13 residues in the CDR3. The V and J ends lost 2 bases and 0 bases respectively, with 7 bases between them.

V usage is TRBV9 and J usage is TRBJ2-5; D gene uncertain. The CDR3 has 14 amino acids. CDR1 SGDLS and CDR2 YYNGEE come from the germline V gene. The V gene lost 0 bases and the J gene lost 1 base, with 7 bases spanning the gap. CDR3 residues: CASSVEGSQETQYF. In DNA form, the CDR3 reads TGTGCCAGCAGCGTAGAAGGGTCCCAAGAGACCCAGTACTTC.

The genes are TRBV9 and TRBJ2-1, with TRBD1 as a possible D gene (6 bases). With 0 bases removed from V and 1 base from J, the gap between germline ends came to 11 bases. This CDR3 has 16 residues. Germline loops: CDR1 SGDLS, CDR2 YYNGEE. The CDR3 loop is CASSVDVRGSYNEQFF. CDR3 nucleotide sequence: TGTGCCAGCAGCGTAGACGTCAGGGGTTCCTACAATGAGCAGTTCTTC.

This clone was seen once. The genes are TRBV7-9 and TRBJ1-5; no reliable D call. V shed 1 base and J shed 3 bases, with 13 bases lying between them. The CDR3 consists of 16 residues. Per the germline V gene, CDR1 is SEHNR and CDR2 is FQNEAQ (reference sequence). In DNA, the CDR3 is TGTGCCAGCAGCTTAGATCCCAGGCGGACCAATCAGCCCCAGCATTTT. Amino acids: CASSLDPRRTNQPQHF.